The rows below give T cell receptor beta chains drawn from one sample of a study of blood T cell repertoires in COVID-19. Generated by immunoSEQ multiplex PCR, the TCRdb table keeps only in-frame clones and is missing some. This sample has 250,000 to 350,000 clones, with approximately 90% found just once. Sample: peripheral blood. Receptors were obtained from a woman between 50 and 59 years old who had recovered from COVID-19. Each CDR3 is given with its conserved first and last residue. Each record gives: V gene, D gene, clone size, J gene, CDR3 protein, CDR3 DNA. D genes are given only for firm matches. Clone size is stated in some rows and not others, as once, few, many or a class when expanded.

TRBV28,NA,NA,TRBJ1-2,CASTSTGNNPTNYGYTF,TGTGCCAGCACCTCGACAGGAAATAACCCCACTAACTATGGCTACACCTTC
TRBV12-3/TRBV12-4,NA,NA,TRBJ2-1,CASSPDAHEQFF,TGTGCCAGCAGCCCAGATGCCCATGAGCAGTTCTTC
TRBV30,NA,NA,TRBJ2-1,CAWSVSMTTPSSYNEQFF,TGTGCCTGGAGTGTTTCCATGACTACCCCGAGCTCCTACAATGAGCAGTTCTTC
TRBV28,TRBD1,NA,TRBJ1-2,CASSASDRRSNYGYTF,TGTGCCAGCAGTGCGTCGGACAGGAGATCTAACTATGGCTACACCTTC
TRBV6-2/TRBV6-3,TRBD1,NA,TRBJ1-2,CASSYFGTGAGYTF,TGTGCCAGCAGTTACTTCGGGACAGGGGCTGGCTACACCTTC
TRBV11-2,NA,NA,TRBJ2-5,CASSLKDRETQYF,TGTGCCAGCAGCCTCAAAGATCGGGAGACCCAGTACTTC
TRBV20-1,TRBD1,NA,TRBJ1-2,CSASIGPGQGAGGYTF,TGCAGTGCTAGTATCGGGCCTGGACAGGGGGCGGGAGGCTACACCTTC
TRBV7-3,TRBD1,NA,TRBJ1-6,CASSLQGANSPLHF,TGTGCCAGCAGCCTACAGGGGGCAAATTCACCCCTCCACTTT
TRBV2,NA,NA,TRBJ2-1,CASYRRGSEDEQFF,TGTGCCAGCTATCGCCGGGGGTCTGAGGATGAGCAGTTCTTC
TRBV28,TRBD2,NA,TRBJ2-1,CASSPEEGLRGNEQFF,TGTGCCAGCAGCCCCGAGGAGGGACTACGTGGGAATGAGCAGTTCTTC
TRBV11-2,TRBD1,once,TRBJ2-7,CASSLGQGVPDEQYF,TGTGCCAGCAGCTTAGGTCAGGGGGTCCCTGACGAGCAGTACTTC
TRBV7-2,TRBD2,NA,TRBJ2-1,CASSLSVAGARLNEQFF,TGTGCCAGCAGCTTAAGTGTAGCGGGCGCCCGGCTCAATGAGCAGTTCTTC
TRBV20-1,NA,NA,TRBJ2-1,CSAPRGGEQFF,TGCAGTGCCCCGAGAGGGGGTGAGCAGTTCTTC
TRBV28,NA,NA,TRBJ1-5,CASSLVGSNQPQHF,TGTGCCAGCAGTTTAGTCGGTAGCAATCAGCCCCAGCATTTT
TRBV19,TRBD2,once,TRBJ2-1,CASSIGSGGARNEQFF,TGTGCCAGTAGTATAGGAAGCGGGGGGGCCAGGAATGAGCAGTTCTTC
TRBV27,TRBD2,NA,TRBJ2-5,CASSSSGLVLTQYF,TGTGCCAGCAGTTCCTCCGGACTAGTGTTGACCCAGTACTTC
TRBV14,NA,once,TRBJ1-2,CASSQDPPSRYGYTF,TGTGCCAGCAGCCAAGATCCCCCCTCGCGCTATGGCTACACCTTC
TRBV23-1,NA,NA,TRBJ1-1,CASSQSGQDTEAFF,TGCGCCAGCAGTCAATCGGGGCAGGACACTGAAGCTTTCTTT
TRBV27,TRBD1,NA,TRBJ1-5,CASGTVSNQPQHF,TGTGCCAGCGGGACAGTTAGCAATCAGCCCCAGCATTTT
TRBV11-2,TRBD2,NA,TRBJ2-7,CASSLVAGTLSYEQYF,TGTGCCAGCAGCTTAGTAGCGGGGACCCTCTCCTACGAGCAGTACTTC
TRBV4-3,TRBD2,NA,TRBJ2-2,CASSQGISGRNGELFF,TGCGCCAGCAGCCAAGGCATTAGCGGGAGAAACGGGGAGCTGTTTTTT
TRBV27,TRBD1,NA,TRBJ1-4,CASSYHRGRTNEKLFF,TGTGCCAGCAGTTACCACAGGGGTAGGACTAATGAAAAACTGTTTTTT
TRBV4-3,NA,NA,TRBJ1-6,CASSHSGQPNSPLHF,TGCGCCAGCAGCCATTCTGGGCAGCCTAATTCACCCCTCCACTTT
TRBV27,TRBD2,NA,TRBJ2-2,CASSGTSGNTGELFF,TGTGCCAGCTCCGGGACTAGCGGGAACACCGGGGAGCTGTTTTTT
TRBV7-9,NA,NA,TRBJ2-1,CASSSFSSPYNEQFF,TGTGCCAGCAGTTCCTTTAGCTCCCCCTACAATGAGCAGTTCTTC
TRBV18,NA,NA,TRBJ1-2,CASSPSGDKGIYGYTF,TGTGCCAGCTCACCTTCCGGAGACAAGGGGATCTATGGCTACACCTTC
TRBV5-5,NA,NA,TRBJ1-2,CASRRGPDYGYTF,TGTGCCAGCAGGCGGGGGCCGGACTATGGCTACACCTTC
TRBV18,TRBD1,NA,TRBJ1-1,CASSQTGQGYTEAFF,TGTGCCAGCTCTCAAACGGGACAGGGATACACTGAAGCTTTCTTT
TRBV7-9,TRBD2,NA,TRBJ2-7,CASEGTSGGMYQYEQYF,TGTGCCAGCGAGGGGACTAGCGGGGGTATGTACCAATACGAGCAGTACTTC